The 5 T cell receptor beta chains below come from one sample, sequenced in a study of blood T cell repertoires in COVID-19. Sequencing used immunoSEQ multiplex PCR; TCRdb keeps in-frame clones, though not all of them. The data hold just over 90,000 clones, with 75% to 90% observed a single time. Input material: peripheral blood. These receptors came from a human donor with active COVID-19. The donor label of this sample is uncertain.

This chain uses TRBV12-3 or TRBV12-4 with TRBJ1-5, with 7 bases that match TRBD1. Trimming removed 7 bases from V and 5 bases from J; junction bases left unmatched: 5. The CDR3 sequence is 13 residues long. CDR3 protein: CASTGQGDQPQHF. CDR3 DNA: TGTGCCAGCACAGGGCAGGGGGATCAGCCCCAGCATTTT.

DNA of the CDR3: TGTGCCAGCAGCGTGAGCCCCGAGGTCCACGAGCAGTACTTC. Protein product: CASSVSPEVHEQYF. This chain links TRBV9 with TRBJ2-7, with no clear D. CDR1 SGDLS and CDR2 YYNGEE come from the germline V gene. V was clipped by 2 bases and J by 5 bases, with 14 bases between them. This CDR3 is 14 amino acids long.

The V call is TRBV6-5, the J call TRBJ2-7; D perhaps matches TRBD2 (6 bases). V was shortened by 2 bases and J by 3 bases, with 11 bases between the two germline ends. The CDR3 loop spans 14 amino acids. Germline V lookup: CDR1 MNHEY, CDR2 SVGAGI. CDR3 sequence (DNA): TGTGCCAGCAGTTACGCGGGAAACTACTACGAGCAGTACTTC. Its protein product is CASSYAGNYYEQYF.

The J gene is TRBJ2-3, the V gene TRBV5-1; 7 nucleotides agree with TRBD2. The germline V gene has CDR1 SGHRS and CDR2 YFSETQ. The CDR3 has 15 residues. Trimming cost V 2 bases and J 1 base; bases outside gene matches: 4. The CDR3 DNA reads TGCGCCAGCAGCTTACCTGCGGGGGGCACAGATACGCAGTATTTT. Protein: CASSLPAGGTDTQYF.

V gene TRBV19 combines with J gene TRBJ2-5; 9 nucleotides match TRBD2. Trimming took 5 bases from V and 5 from J; bases not matched to a gene: 6. This CDR3 contains 14 residues. Germline V lookup: CDR1 LNHDA, CDR2 SQIVND (reference sequence). This CDR3 is CASSLAGGLETQYF. The CDR3 DNA is TGTGCCAGTAGTCTCGCGGGGGGGCTGGAGACCCAGTACTTC. The whole variable domain, remainder taken from reference TRBV19 and TRBJ2-5, is DGGITQSPKYLFRKEGQNVTLSCEQNLNHDAMYWYRQDPGQGLRLIYYSQIVNDFQKGDIAEGYSVSREKKESFPLTVTSAQKNPTAFYLCASSLAGGLETQYFGPGTRLLVL.